This is a list of T cell receptor beta chains from one sample in a study of blood T cell repertoires in COVID-19. Assay: immunoSEQ multiplex PCR; the TCRdb copy retains only in-frame clones and omits some. This sample has fewer than 500,000 clones, with 86% found just once. Sequenced input: peripheral blood. The receptor set was obtained from a woman under 40 with active or convalescent COVID-19. Each CDR3 is given with its conserved first and last residue. The D gene is left open where the match is weak. A row's size may be missing; if present it is once, few, many or a size class.

abundance: -
v_gene: TRBV7-9
j_gene: TRBJ1-6
d_gene: TRBD1
CDR3nt: TGTGCCAGCAGGGGGACAGGGGGAAACTCACCCCTCCACTTT
CDR3aa: CASRGTGGNSPLHF

abundance: -
v_gene: TRBV30
j_gene: TRBJ2-3
d_gene: -
CDR3nt: TGTGCCTGGAGTGTGGCGGGAACGGCAGCGGATACGCAGTATTTT
CDR3aa: CAWSVAGTAADTQYF

abundance: few
v_gene: TRBV29-1
j_gene: TRBJ2-3
d_gene: TRBD2
CDR3nt: TGCAGCGCACCGGGACTAGCGGGATTCACAGATACGCAGTATTTT
CDR3aa: CSAPGLAGFTDTQYF

abundance: -
v_gene: TRBV5-1
j_gene: TRBJ2-5
d_gene: TRBD2
CDR3nt: TGCGCCAGCAGCCCCACACTAGCGGGGGGGTTTCAAGAGACCCAGTACTTC
CDR3aa: CASSPTLAGGFQETQYF

abundance: -
v_gene: TRBV6-1
j_gene: TRBJ2-3
d_gene: TRBD2
CDR3nt: TGTGCCAGCAGTGAAGCGGTCATGGGACTAGGCGCAGATACGCAGTATTTT
CDR3aa: CASSEAVMGLGADTQYF

abundance: -
v_gene: TRBV7-2
j_gene: TRBJ2-2
d_gene: TRBD2
CDR3nt: TGTGCCAGCAGCTTAACTGGCGGGGGGAACACCGGGGAGCTGTTTTTT
CDR3aa: CASSLTGGGNTGELFF

abundance: -
v_gene: TRBV30
j_gene: TRBJ2-7
d_gene: TRBD1
CDR3nt: TGTGCCTGGAGTGGGACAGGGAACTACGAGCAGTACTTC
CDR3aa: CAWSGTGNYEQYF

abundance: -
v_gene: TRBV4-1
j_gene: TRBJ1-2
d_gene: -
CDR3nt: TGCGCCAGCAGCCAAGATGACAGAGCTAACTATGGCTACACCTTC
CDR3aa: CASSQDDRANYGYTF

abundance: -
v_gene: TRBV5-4
j_gene: TRBJ1-4
d_gene: -
CDR3nt: TGTGCCAGCAGCTTGATGCGGGATGAAAAACTGTTTTTT
CDR3aa: CASSLMRDEKLFF

abundance: -
v_gene: TRBV2
j_gene: TRBJ2-1
d_gene: TRBD1
CDR3nt: TGTGCCAGCAGAACAGGCAGGGGGCATGGGAATGAGCAGTTCTTC
CDR3aa: CASRTGRGHGNEQFF

abundance: -
v_gene: TRBV3-1/TRBV3-2
j_gene: TRBJ2-3
d_gene: -
CDR3nt: TGTGCCAGCAGCCTAGGAGGGGGCGCGGCAGATACGCAGTATTTT
CDR3aa: CASSLGGGAADTQYF

abundance: -
v_gene: TRBV5-1
j_gene: TRBJ1-1
d_gene: -
CDR3nt: TGCGCCAGCATGGGATCGGGGTGGACTGAAGCTTTCTTT
CDR3aa: CASMGSGWTEAFF

abundance: -
v_gene: TRBV9
j_gene: TRBJ2-7
d_gene: TRBD2
CDR3nt: TGTGCCAGCAGCGTATCTAGCGGGAGTCTCTACGAGCAGTACTTC
CDR3aa: CASSVSSGSLYEQYF

abundance: -
v_gene: TRBV21-1
j_gene: TRBJ1-5
d_gene: -
CDR3nt: TGTGCCAGCAGCAGATTGTCCGGGACAGGGTTTCTTCAGCCCCAGCATTTT
CDR3aa: CASSRLSGTGFLQPQHF

abundance: -
v_gene: TRBV5-1
j_gene: TRBJ2-3
d_gene: -
CDR3nt: TGCGCCAGCAGCTTGGCGGTGTCTAGCGACACAGATACGCAGTATTTT
CDR3aa: CASSLAVSSDTDTQYF

abundance: -
v_gene: TRBV2
j_gene: TRBJ1-2
d_gene: TRBD1
CDR3nt: TGTGCCAGCAGTGGGGGAGGACAGGGACCTCTAGGCTACACCTTC
CDR3aa: CASSGGGQGPLGYTF

abundance: few
v_gene: TRBV28
j_gene: TRBJ2-1
d_gene: TRBD2
CDR3nt: TGTGCCAGCAGTTCTAGGCTCGGGACTAGCGGGAGTCGCAATGAGCAGTTCTTC
CDR3aa: CASSSRLGTSGSRNEQFF

abundance: -
v_gene: TRBV7-2
j_gene: TRBJ2-1
d_gene: TRBD2
CDR3nt: TGTGCCAGCAGAAGTGGGACTAGCGGCCGCTCCTACAATGAGCAGTTCTTC
CDR3aa: CASRSGTSGRSYNEQFF

abundance: -
v_gene: TRBV27
j_gene: TRBJ1-4
d_gene: -
CDR3nt: TGTGCCAGCAGCCAGACAGGATGGAATGAAAAACTGTTTTTT
CDR3aa: CASSQTGWNEKLFF

abundance: -
v_gene: TRBV29-1
j_gene: TRBJ2-1
d_gene: -
CDR3nt: TGCAGCGCCATACTATCCGGGACAAACAACAATGAGCAGTTCTTC
CDR3aa: CSAILSGTNNNEQFF

abundance: -
v_gene: TRBV3-1/TRBV3-2
j_gene: TRBJ1-3
d_gene: -
CDR3nt: TGTGCCAGCAGCCAAGTGGCAGGGACAAACTCTGGAAACACCATATATTTT
CDR3aa: CASSQVAGTNSGNTIYF

abundance: -
v_gene: TRBV5-1
j_gene: TRBJ2-7
d_gene: -
CDR3nt: TGCGCCAGCAGCTTGGCGTCGACTAGAGCCTACGAGCAGTACTTC
CDR3aa: CASSLASTRAYEQYF

abundance: -
v_gene: TRBV7-9
j_gene: TRBJ2-5
d_gene: -
CDR3nt: TGTGCCAGCAGCTTGGGAGGCGGAGAGACCCAGTACTTC
CDR3aa: CASSLGGGETQYF

abundance: -
v_gene: TRBV19
j_gene: TRBJ1-1
d_gene: TRBD1
CDR3nt: TGTGCCAGTAAGGGACAGGGGGCGTCGTCTGAAGCTTTCTTT
CDR3aa: CASKGQGASSEAFF

abundance: -
v_gene: TRBV12-3/TRBV12-4
j_gene: TRBJ2-7
d_gene: -
CDR3nt: TGTGCCAGCAGTTCGGGATTCGACGAGCAGTACTTC
CDR3aa: CASSSGFDEQYF

abundance: -
v_gene: TRBV6-5
j_gene: TRBJ2-3
d_gene: -
CDR3nt: TGTGCCAGCAGGCTAGCGGGTACCTCCACAGGGGTGCAGTATTTT
CDR3aa: CASRLAGTSTGVQYF

abundance: -
v_gene: TRBV15
j_gene: TRBJ2-2
d_gene: -
CDR3nt: TGTGCCACCAGCTCGGGAGTGGTCGCCGGGGAGCTGTTTTTT
CDR3aa: CATSSGVVAGELFF

abundance: -
v_gene: TRBV11-3
j_gene: TRBJ2-2
d_gene: -
CDR3nt: TGTGCCAGCAGTCTTCTTGGACAGCCCAACACCGGGGAGCTGTTTTTT
CDR3aa: CASSLLGQPNTGELFF

abundance: few
v_gene: TRBV4-2
j_gene: TRBJ1-4
d_gene: TRBD1
CDR3nt: TGTGCCAGCAGTCGGGACAGGGGGACTAATGAAAAACTGTTTTTT
CDR3aa: CASSRDRGTNEKLFF

abundance: -
v_gene: TRBV19
j_gene: TRBJ2-7
d_gene: TRBD2
CDR3nt: TGTGCCAGTAGTTTTAGCGGGATGAACTACGAGCAGTACTTC
CDR3aa: CASSFSGMNYEQYF

abundance: -
v_gene: TRBV22-1
j_gene: TRBJ1-5
d_gene: -
CDR3nt: TGTCCTGGGAGCGCACCACGGGACAGGGGGGACAATCAGCCCCAGCATTTT
CDR3aa: CPGSAPRDRGDNQPQHF

abundance: -
v_gene: TRBV3-1/TRBV3-2
j_gene: TRBJ1-2
d_gene: -
CDR3nt: TGTGCCAGCAGCCCCCGGACAGTTAGTAACTATGGCTACACCTTC
CDR3aa: CASSPRTVSNYGYTF

abundance: once
v_gene: TRBV25-1
j_gene: TRBJ1-1
d_gene: TRBD1
CDR3nt: TGTGCCAGCACTCTCGACAGGGGCACTGAAGCTTTCTTT
CDR3aa: CASTLDRGTEAFF

abundance: -
v_gene: TRBV7-6
j_gene: TRBJ2-3
d_gene: TRBD2
CDR3nt: TGTGCCAGCAGCTTGGGACTAGCGACAGATACGCAGTATTTT
CDR3aa: CASSLGLATDTQYF

abundance: once
v_gene: TRBV28
j_gene: TRBJ2-2
d_gene: TRBD1
CDR3nt: TGTGCCAGCAGTTTCACTACCGGGACAGGGTTGAACACCGGGGAGCTGTTTTTT
CDR3aa: CASSFTTGTGLNTGELFF

abundance: few
v_gene: TRBV5-8
j_gene: TRBJ1-2
d_gene: TRBD1
CDR3nt: TGTGCCAGCAGCTCGGTCGGCCCCGGACAGGGACCTTATGGCTACACCTTC
CDR3aa: CASSSVGPGQGPYGYTF

abundance: -
v_gene: TRBV5-1
j_gene: TRBJ2-7
d_gene: TRBD2
CDR3nt: TGCGCCAGCAGCATACGGACTAGCGGGCAGTACGAGCAGTACTTC
CDR3aa: CASSIRTSGQYEQYF

abundance: -
v_gene: TRBV18
j_gene: TRBJ2-5
d_gene: TRBD2
CDR3nt: TGTGCCAGCTCACCACTGACATCTAGCGGGGGTTACCAAGAGACCCAGTACTTC
CDR3aa: CASSPLTSSGGYQETQYF

abundance: -
v_gene: TRBV18
j_gene: TRBJ2-7
d_gene: TRBD2
CDR3nt: TGTGCCAGCTCACCACCACAACTCAGGACTAGCGGGATGTACGAGCAGTACTTC
CDR3aa: CASSPPQLRTSGMYEQYF

abundance: -
v_gene: TRBV11-2
j_gene: TRBJ2-3
d_gene: TRBD2
CDR3nt: TGTGCCAGCAGCTTGACTAGCGTGGGCCCCCCAGATACGCAGTATTTT
CDR3aa: CASSLTSVGPPDTQYF

abundance: -
v_gene: TRBV2
j_gene: TRBJ1-5
d_gene: TRBD1
CDR3nt: TGTGCCAGCGAATGGGACAGGGCAGGGGGTAATCAGCCCCAGCATTTT
CDR3aa: CASEWDRAGGNQPQHF

abundance: -
v_gene: TRBV5-1
j_gene: TRBJ1-4
d_gene: -
CDR3nt: TGCGCCAGCAGCTCCGAGGGAGGATTAGAAAAACTGTTTTTT
CDR3aa: CASSSEGGLEKLFF

abundance: -
v_gene: TRBV5-5
j_gene: TRBJ2-7
d_gene: -
CDR3nt: TGTGCCAGCAGCTACGACAGGAGCTCCTACGAGCAGTACTTC
CDR3aa: CASSYDRSSYEQYF

abundance: -
v_gene: TRBV7-2
j_gene: TRBJ2-4
d_gene: -
CDR3nt: TGTGCCAGCAGCTTAGACTCATTCAGGGACATTCAGTACTTC
CDR3aa: CASSLDSFRDIQYF

abundance: once
v_gene: TRBV2
j_gene: TRBJ2-7
d_gene: TRBD2
CDR3nt: TGTGCCAGCAGTCCGGGACTAGCTGATTACGAGCAGTACTTC
CDR3aa: CASSPGLADYEQYF

abundance: -
v_gene: TRBV30
j_gene: TRBJ1-2
d_gene: -
CDR3nt: TGTGCCTGGATGTATTCCGGGAACTATGGCTACACCTTC
CDR3aa: CAWMYSGNYGYTF